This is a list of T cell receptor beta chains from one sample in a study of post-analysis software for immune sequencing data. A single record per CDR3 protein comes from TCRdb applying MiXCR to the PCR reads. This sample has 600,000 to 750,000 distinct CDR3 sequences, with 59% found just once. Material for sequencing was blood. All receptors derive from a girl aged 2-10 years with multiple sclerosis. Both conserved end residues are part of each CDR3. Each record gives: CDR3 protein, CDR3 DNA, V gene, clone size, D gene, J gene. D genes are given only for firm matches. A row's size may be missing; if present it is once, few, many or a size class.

CDR3 protein: CSVARTSGRVYNEQFF; CDR3 DNA: TGCAGCGTCGCAAGGACTAGCGGGAGGGTATACAATGAGCAGTTCTTC; V gene: TRBV29-1; clone size: NA; D gene: TRBD2; J gene: TRBJ2-1
CDR3 protein: CASSLSAGVGRTGELFF; CDR3 DNA: TGTGCCAGCAGCTTATCGGCGGGGGTGGGTCGGACCGGGGAGCTGTTTTTT; V gene: TRBV7-8; clone size: NA; D gene: TRBD2; J gene: TRBJ2-2
CDR3 protein: CASSKGGDWHEQFF; CDR3 DNA: TGTGCCAGCAGCAAAGGGGGGGACTGGCATGAGCAGTTCTTC; V gene: TRBV7-2; clone size: NA; D gene: NA; J gene: TRBJ2-1
CDR3 protein: CASSLAASTYEQYF; CDR3 DNA: TGTGCCAGCAGCTTAGCGGCTAGCACCTACGAGCAGTACTTC; V gene: TRBV7-2; clone size: NA; D gene: NA; J gene: TRBJ2-7
CDR3 protein: CASSRGLAGVWNEQFF; CDR3 DNA: TGTGCCAGCAGCCGGGGACTAGCGGGAGTTTGGAATGAGCAGTTCTTC; V gene: TRBV14; clone size: NA; D gene: TRBD2; J gene: TRBJ2-1
CDR3 protein: CASSQELARNTEAFF; CDR3 DNA: TGCGCCAGCAGCCAAGAACTAGCTCGGAACACTGAAGCTTTCTTT; V gene: TRBV4-3; clone size: NA; D gene: NA; J gene: TRBJ1-1
CDR3 protein: CASSELALSTDTQYF; CDR3 DNA: TGTGCCAGCAGTGAACTAGCGCTTAGCACAGATACGCAGTATTTT; V gene: TRBV2; clone size: NA; D gene: NA; J gene: TRBJ2-3
CDR3 protein: CASSSRTGISYEQYF; CDR3 DNA: TGTGCCAGCAGCTCAAGGACAGGCATCTCCTACGAGCAGTACTTC; V gene: TRBV7-9; clone size: few; D gene: TRBD1; J gene: TRBJ2-7
CDR3 protein: CASSAPRETQYF; CDR3 DNA: TGCGCCAGCAGCGCCCCAAGGGAGACCCAGTACTTC; V gene: TRBV5-1; clone size: NA; D gene: NA; J gene: TRBJ2-5
CDR3 protein: CASRPGQETDTQYF; CDR3 DNA: TGCGCCAGCAGACCCGGACAGGAGACAGATACGCAGTATTTT; V gene: TRBV5-1; clone size: few; D gene: TRBD1; J gene: TRBJ2-3
CDR3 protein: CACSSRTSGQETQYF; CDR3 DNA: TGTGCCTGCAGCTCCCGAACTAGCGGCCAAGAGACCCAGTACTTC; V gene: TRBV12-3/TRBV12-4; clone size: NA; D gene: TRBD2; J gene: TRBJ2-5
CDR3 protein: CASSQVANRGEKLFF; CDR3 DNA: TGCGCCAGCAGCCAAGTCGCCAACAGAGGTGAAAAACTGTTTTTT; V gene: TRBV4-3; clone size: NA; D gene: NA; J gene: TRBJ1-4
CDR3 protein: CASSVGEMAVPYEQYF; CDR3 DNA: TGTGCCAGCAGTGTGGGGGAGATGGCAGTCCCCTACGAGCAGTACTTC; V gene: TRBV6-4; clone size: few; D gene: NA; J gene: TRBJ2-7
CDR3 protein: CASSLPPGGSGVTEAFF; CDR3 DNA: TGTGCCAGCAGTCTGCCCCCAGGGGGCTCGGGTGTCACTGAAGCTTTCTTT; V gene: TRBV12-3/TRBV12-4; clone size: NA; D gene: TRBD1; J gene: TRBJ1-1
CDR3 protein: CASSSGPSNQPQHF; CDR3 DNA: TGTGCCAGCAGCTCGGGCCCTAGCAATCAGCCCCAGCATTTT; V gene: TRBV13; clone size: NA; D gene: NA; J gene: TRBJ1-5
CDR3 protein: CSAVTSGRAYNEQFF; CDR3 DNA: TGCAGTGCCGTCACTAGCGGGAGGGCCTACAATGAGCAGTTCTTC; V gene: TRBV20-1; clone size: once; D gene: TRBD2; J gene: TRBJ2-1
CDR3 protein: CAISESGEETQYF; CDR3 DNA: TGTGCCATCAGTGAGTCTGGGGAGGAGACCCAGTACTTC; V gene: TRBV10-3; clone size: few; D gene: NA; J gene: TRBJ2-5
CDR3 protein: CAISESRQKVQETQYF; CDR3 DNA: TGTGCCATCAGTGAGTCAAGACAGAAAGTCCAAGAGACCCAGTACTTC; V gene: TRBV10-3; clone size: NA; D gene: NA; J gene: TRBJ2-5
CDR3 protein: CSVVVQHEQYF; CDR3 DNA: TGCAGCGTTGTAGTACAGCACGAGCAGTACTTC; V gene: TRBV29-1; clone size: few; D gene: NA; J gene: TRBJ2-7
CDR3 protein: CASSRGTGVREDTQYF; CDR3 DNA: TGTGCCAGCAGCCGAGGGACAGGGGTGAGGGAAGATACGCAGTATTTT; V gene: TRBV2; clone size: NA; D gene: TRBD1; J gene: TRBJ2-3
CDR3 protein: CAWSFAGGTDTQYF; CDR3 DNA: TGTGCCTGGAGTTTCGCCGGGGGGACAGATACGCAGTATTTT; V gene: TRBV30; clone size: NA; D gene: TRBD2; J gene: TRBJ2-3
CDR3 protein: CASSYSRETEAFF; CDR3 DNA: TGTGCCAGCAGTTACTCTAGGGAGACTGAAGCTTTCTTT; V gene: TRBV6-5; clone size: NA; D gene: NA; J gene: TRBJ1-1